The 18 T cell receptor beta chains below were found in one sample sequenced in a study of T-cell memory formation after mild COVID-19. TCRdb re-called the 5' RACE reads through MiXCR, storing one row per CDR3 protein. The sample carries about 360,000 distinct CDR3 sequences, approximately 15% recorded once. Sequenced material: PBMCs or a T cell subset sorted from them (not recorded which). These receptor sequences come from a man aged 18 to 29 who had mild COVID-19 (a few samples of this study predate the infection). Cell type and time point are not known.

This sequence joins TRBV11-2 and TRBJ2-7; 7 nucleotides match TRBD1. After removal of 5 bases from V and 0 bases from J, the junction contained 7 bases not matched to a gene. Per the germline V gene, CDR1 is SGHAT and CDR2 is FQNNGV. The CDR3 loop spans 15 amino acids. The CDR3 DNA follows: TGTGCCAGCAGCACCGGGGCAGGGGGCTCCTACGAGCAGTACTTC. Its protein product is CASSTGAGGSYEQYF.

CDR3 bases: TGCAGTGCTGATGAGGAGGGGGTAACTAATGAAAAACTGTTTTTT. Protein product: CSADEEGVTNEKLFF. The V and J genes are TRBV20-1 and TRBJ1-4, with D perhaps TRBD1 (6 bases). Between the trimmed V and J ends, which lost 5 bases and 1 base, there was a span of 14 bases. The CDR3 spans 15 residues. Germline assignment: CDR1 DFQATT and CDR2 SNEGSKA (reference sequence).

The chain is built from TRBV6-5 and TRBJ2-7, with a possible D match to TRBD2 (5 bases). Trimming removed 7 bases at V and 4 bases at J, with 14 bases between. Germline V CDR1 and CDR2: MNHEY, SVGAGI. This CDR3 has 13 residues. Written as DNA, the CDR3 is TGTGCCAGCAACTCGGGGATCACGTACGAGCAGTACTTC. It specifies CASNSGITYEQYF.

This clonotype was seen a handful of times. The chain employs TRBV6-1 and TRBJ1-5, with 7 positions matching TRBD1. This CDR3 spans 15 amino acids. Germline lookup yields CDR1 MNHNS and CDR2 SASEGT. Losses at the gene ends were 6 bases for V and 5 bases for J; bases not matched to a gene: 10. CDR3 in DNA: TGTGCCAGCAGCGACAGGACAGGAGGATATCAGCCCCAGCATTTT. The encoded protein is CASSDRTGGYQPQHF.

This clonotype has a count of ten or more. The chain joins TRBV5-1 to TRBJ1-2; no clear D gene. V lost 4 bases and J 6 bases, leaving 13 bases between the germline ends. The CDR3 totals 13 residues. Germline V CDR1 and CDR2: SGHRS, YFSETQ. The CDR3 region is CASSTDLPNGYTF. CDR3 sequence (DNA): TGCGCCAGCAGCACTGACCTCCCAAATGGCTACACCTTC.

This clonotype was picked up a small number of times. The J gene is TRBJ2-1, the V gene TRBV10-3; 12 nucleotides line up with TRBD2. The V segment lost 6 bases and the J segment 5 bases; nucleotides outside the gene matches: 8. The V gene's germline CDR1 is ENHRY and CDR2 SYGVKD. This CDR3 is 16 amino acids long. The CDR3 region has the DNA TGTGCCATCAGCGGGACTAGCGGGTTGGCCGACAATGAGCAGTTCTTC. This sequence encodes CAISGTSGLADNEQFF.

This clonotype turned up a few times. This chain joins TRBV6-5 and TRBJ2-2; TRBD1 might be the D (5 bases). The CDR3 spans 14 residues. Germline CDR1 reads MNHEY; CDR2 reads SVGAGI. The germline V and J ends were trimmed by 6 bases and 7 bases, with 15 bases remaining between them. CDR3 DNA sequence: TGTGCCAGCAGGGCAGGGCCCCTGGGCGGGGAGCTGTTTTTT. This codes for CASRAGPLGGELFF.

This clonotype came up many times. The chain joins TRBV6-5 to TRBJ1-1, with D possibly TRBD1 on 5 matching bases. This CDR3 region has 11 residues. Germline CDR1 reads MNHEY; CDR2 reads SVGAGI. Trimming stripped 6 bases from V and 9 bases from J, with 11 bases between. DNA of the CDR3: TGTGCCAGCAGCCCCGGGACCCAAGCTTTCTTT. This encodes CASSPGTQAFF.

This sequence joins TRBV7-3 and TRBJ2-3, with D possibly being TRBD2 (6 bases). V was shortened by 5 bases and J by 4 bases, with 19 bases between the two germline ends. This CDR3 comprises 16 residues. Germline lookup yields CDR1 SGHTA and CDR2 FQGTGA. CDR3 sequence reads: CASSPHPGLQADTQYF. CDR3 DNA: TGTGCCAGCAGCCCCCACCCGGGACTGCAAGCAGATACGCAGTATTTT.

This clonotype has a handful of counts. The rearrangement joins TRBV18 to TRBJ1-6, with 9 bases lining up with TRBD1. The V and J ends lost 3 bases and 14 bases, in that order; junction bases with no gene match: 8. The CDR3 totals 14 residues. Germline loops: CDR1 KGHSH, CDR2 LQKENI. The CDR3 region is CASSPAGQGTTLHF. The CDR3 DNA is TGTGCCAGCTCACCGGCGGGACAGGGTACCACCCTCCACTTT.

V gene TRBV29-1 combines with J gene TRBJ2-2, with D maybe TRBD2 (6 bases). The CDR3 covers 14 residues. Trimming removed 6 bases from V and 4 bases from J, with 15 bases in between. The germline V gene has CDR1 SQVTM and CDR2 ANQGSEA. DNA of the CDR3: TGCAGCGTGTACCGGGACTCTAGCACCGGGGAGCTGTTTTTT. Its protein is CSVYRDSSTGELFF.

This chain connects TRBV28 to TRBJ2-5; 9 bases map to TRBD1. Per the germline V gene, CDR1 is MDHEN and CDR2 is SYDVKM. The ends lost 3 bases at V and 3 bases at J; junction bases unmatched: 11. The CDR3 runs to 17 residues. CDR3 amino acids: CASSLGLGQGGEETQYF. In nucleotides, the CDR3 is TGTGCCAGCAGTTTGGGGTTGGGACAGGGAGGAGAAGAGACCCAGTACTTC.

A single count supports this clonotype. Written as DNA, the CDR3 is TGCGCCAGCAGAAGGCCGGGACAGGGATCTAACTATGGCTACACCTTC. Protein product: CASRRPGQGSNYGYTF. The genes are TRBV4-1 and TRBJ1-2; TRBD1 matches at 9 bases. Germline V gives CDR1 MGHRA, CDR2 YSYEKL. V lost 6 bases to trimming and J lost 0 bases; unmatched junction nucleotides: 8. CDR3 size: 16 residues.

This clonotype has a handful of counts. The rearrangement uses TRBV7-6 and TRBJ2-3; 8 positions agree with TRBD2. Germline loops: CDR1 SGHVS, CDR2 FNYEAQ. V was clipped by 4 bases and J by 3 bases; unmatched bases: 6. CDR3 length: 15 amino acids. The CDR3 region has the DNA TGTGCCAGCAGCTCGAGCGGGGGTTGGACAGATACGCAGTATTTT. Its protein is CASSSSGGWTDTQYF.

The chain carries TRBV28 and TRBJ2-7, with 8 bases fitting TRBD2. With V trimmed by 6 bases and J by 3 bases, 4 bases remained unmatched. The germline CDR1 and CDR2 sequences are MDHEN and SYDVKM. This CDR3 is 13 amino acids long. This CDR3 is CASSSGGVYEQYV. The CDR3 region has the DNA TGTGCCAGCAGCTCGGGGGGGGTCTACGAGCAGTACGTC.

Many counts were recorded for this clonotype. The chain carries TRBV4-1 and TRBJ1-1; no clear D gene. The CDR3 length is 17 residues. Germline CDR1 is MGHRA and CDR2 is YSYEKL. Trimming removed 1 base at V and 11 bases at J, with 26 bases between. The CDR3 nucleotides are TGCGCCAGCAGCCAAGTGACTGGGGTTGATCCCTACCTTGGGGCTTTCTTT. Amino acid sequence: CASSQVTGVDPYLGAFF.

Ten or more counts support this clonotype. This chain uses TRBV5-1 with TRBJ2-1, with 11 bases fitting TRBD2. The CDR3 covers 16 residues. V lost 0 bases, J lost 6 bases, and 5 bases stayed unmatched. Germline V CDR1 and CDR2: SGHRS, YFSETQ. CDR3 loop: CASSLVPTSGVNEQFF. CDR3 coding DNA: TGCGCCAGCAGCTTGGTTCCGACTAGCGGGGTCAATGAGCAGTTCTTC.

The chain combines TRBV7-8 with TRBJ1-1; maybe TRBD1 (5 bases). V was shortened by 2 bases and J by 5 bases, with 21 bases between the two germline ends. In germline, CDR1 is SGHVS, CDR2 FQNEAQ. This CDR3 contains 17 residues. In DNA form, the CDR3 reads TGTGCCAGCAGCTTATTTGGGGGGACTCCCGGTAATACTGAAGCTTTCTTT. This codes for CASSLFGGTPGNTEAFF.